Listed below are T cell receptor beta chains from one sample, sequenced in a study of blood T cell repertoires in COVID-19. Data came from immunoSEQ multiplex PCR; TCRdb stores just in-frame clones and leaves some out. The table includes about 100,000 clones, approximately 86% detected once. The sequencing input was PBMCs or T cells enriched from blood (not recorded which). The source of these receptors is a woman aged 45-60 years who had recovered from COVID-19. The CDR3 runs from the conserved cysteine through the conserved F or W. Each record gives: J gene, V gene, D gene, clone size, CDR3 DNA, CDR3 protein. D genes are given only for firm matches. Size tells how often a clone was seen (once, few, many) or the class of an expanded clone, and some rows leave it out.

TRBJ1-4	TRBV6-5	TRBD1	NA	TGTGCCAGCAATAAAGGACAGGGCTACGATGAAAAACTGTTTTTT	CASNKGQGYDEKLFF
TRBJ2-1	TRBV30	NA	NA	TGTGCCTGGAGCGATAGAGATGAGCAGTTCTTC	CAWSDRDEQFF
TRBJ2-5	TRBV5-1	TRBD2	NA	TGCGCCAGCGGCTTTCTAGCGGGCCAGACCCAGTACTTC	CASGFLAGQTQYF
TRBJ1-5	TRBV6-1	NA	NA	TGTGCCAGCAGGGAGACAGGAGTTAGCAATCAGCCCCAGCATTTT	CASRETGVSNQPQHF
TRBJ2-1	TRBV5-1	TRBD1	NA	TGCGCCAGCAGCTTCCCCCTGACACAGGGGGCCTCCTACAATGAGCAGTTCTTC	CASSFPLTQGASYNEQFF
TRBJ2-2	TRBV10-1	TRBD2	NA	TGCGCCAGCGCCCCGGGGGGGGCCTACGGGGAGCTGTTTTTT	CASAPGGAYGELFF
TRBJ1-4	TRBV4-1	TRBD1	NA	TGCGCCAGCAGCCAAGTAATAAAGAGCGGTTACACAGGGGATGAAAAACTGTTTTTT	CASSQVIKSGYTGDEKLFF
TRBJ1-2	TRBV28	NA	NA	TGTGCCAGCAGTTTAAGACGGGCTAACTATGGCTACACCTTC	CASSLRRANYGYTF
TRBJ2-3	TRBV7-9	NA	NA	TGTGCCAGCAGCTTAGGACAGGGAGGCGATACGCAGTATTTT	CASSLGQGGDTQYF
TRBJ2-7	TRBV7-9	TRBD1	NA	TGTGCCAGCAGCTTAGAAGACAGGGGATTCTACGAGCAGTACTTC	CASSLEDRGFYEQYF
TRBJ1-6	TRBV6-5	TRBD1	NA	TGTGCCAGCAGTTACCGGCAGGGGGCGAACAATTCACCCCTCCACTTT	CASSYRQGANNSPLHF
TRBJ2-1	TRBV9	NA	NA	TGTGCCAGCAGCTCAGGACTGAGAATAGTGAATGAGCAGTTCTTC	CASSSGLRIVNEQFF
TRBJ2-2	TRBV7-2	NA	once	TGTGCCAGCAGCTTAGTTAGCGGCACCGGGGAGCTGTTTTTT	CASSLVSGTGELFF
TRBJ2-3	TRBV27	TRBD1	NA	TGTGCCAGCAGTTCCGGGACAGGGCTTGTCGCAGATACGCAGTATTTT	CASSSGTGLVADTQYF
TRBJ2-7	TRBV5-1	TRBD1	NA	TGCGCCAGCTGCCCCGGGACAGGATCCTACGAGCAGTACTTC	CASCPGTGSYEQYF
TRBJ1-2	TRBV19	TRBD1	NA	TGTGCCAGTAGTAGACAGGGGGCTTCGTATGGCTACACCTTC	CASSRQGASYGYTF
TRBJ1-5	TRBV4-2	NA	NA	TGTGCCAGCAGCCAAACCTACAGTAGCAATCAGCCCCAGCATTTT	CASSQTYSSNQPQHF
TRBJ1-2	TRBV12-3/TRBV12-4	NA	NA	TGTGCCAGCAACATATGGGGGGGGCATGGCTACACCTTC	CASNIWGGHGYTF
TRBJ2-5	TRBV19	NA	once	TGTGCCACCCAACCGATGTTCGGGGTTGGAGAGACCCAGTACTTC	CATQPMFGVGETQYF
TRBJ1-4	TRBV29-1	TRBD1	NA	TGCAGCGTTCAGGGACAGGATGAAAAACTGTTTTTT	CSVQGQDEKLFF
TRBJ1-1	TRBV11-2	NA	many	TGTGCCAGCAGCCAGGATGTGGCAGCATACGAAGCTTTCTTT	CASSQDVAAYEAFF
TRBJ2-5	TRBV7-9	NA	once	TGTGCCAGCAGATACGGACAGAAAGAGACCCAGTACTTC	CASRYGQKETQYF
TRBJ1-1	TRBV25-1	NA	NA	TGTGCCAGCAGTGGCTCGGACAACTGGGAAACTGAAGCTTTCTTT	CASSGSDNWETEAFF
TRBJ1-3	TRBV11-2	NA	NA	TGTGCCAGCAGCTTATTTCCCAGCTCTGGAAACACCATATATTTT	CASSLFPSSGNTIYF
TRBJ1-1	TRBV5-1	TRBD1	NA	TGCGCCAGCAGCTGGAGGGCAGGGGGCCGTGAAGCTTTCTTT	CASSWRAGGREAFF
TRBJ2-7	TRBV6-5	TRBD2	NA	TGTGCCAGCAGGAGAGCGGGAGGGCCCTACGAGCAGTACTTC	CASRRAGGPYEQYF
TRBJ1-5	TRBV7-8	NA	NA	TGTGCCAGCAGCTATACCAGACAGGCGCCCTCCAATCAGCCCCAGCATTTT	CASSYTRQAPSNQPQHF
TRBJ1-1	TRBV7-3	NA	NA	TGTGCCAGCAGCTTAATGGCGGCGGGAGTGGGCACTGAAGCTTTCTTT	CASSLMAAGVGTEAFF
TRBJ2-2	TRBV5-4	TRBD2	NA	TGTGCCAGCAGCTTGGCAACTAGCGGGTTGAACACCGGGGAGCTGTTTTTT	CASSLATSGLNTGELFF
TRBJ2-1	TRBV27	TRBD2	NA	TGTGCCAGCAGTTTCCGCGGGACTAGCGGGAGGGCCTATTACAATGAGCAGTTCTTC	CASSFRGTSGRAYYNEQFF
TRBJ1-1	TRBV28	TRBD1	NA	TGTGCCAGCAGAGGGACAGGGGTTGGTGAAGCTTTCTTT	CASRGTGVGEAFF
TRBJ2-7	TRBV5-1	NA	once	TGCGCCAGCAGAAGAACCTTCCGCTACTACGAGCAGTACTTC	CASRRTFRYYEQYF
TRBJ2-2	TRBV6-5	NA	NA	TGTGCCAGCAGTTACTCGTGGGCTTACACCGGGGAGCTGTTTTTT	CASSYSWAYTGELFF
TRBJ1-2	TRBV20-1	NA	NA	TGCAGTGCTAGAGCAAACTATGGCTACACCTTC	CSARANYGYTF
TRBJ1-1	TRBV11-2	NA	NA	TGTGCCAGCAGGACTATTCGACGGACCACCCAATCGAACACTGAAGCTTTCTTT	CASRTIRRTTQSNTEAFF
TRBJ1-2	TRBV18	NA	once	TGTGCCAGCTCACCACTGGCACACTATGGCTACACCTTC	CASSPLAHYGYTF
TRBJ1-2	TRBV28	TRBD1	NA	TGTGCCAGCAGCACGGGACAGGCTAACTATGGCTACACCTTC	CASSTGQANYGYTF
TRBJ2-1	TRBV28	TRBD2	NA	TGTGCCAGCAGTTTATACCGCACTAGCGGAAACTACAATGAGCAGTTCTTC	CASSLYRTSGNYNEQFF
TRBJ2-2	TRBV3-1/TRBV3-2	TRBD2	NA	TGTGCCAGCAGCGCCTCACTAGCGGGGGGGCTCGGGGAGCTGTTTTTT	CASSASLAGGLGELFF
TRBJ2-2	TRBV7-2	NA	NA	TGTGCCAGCAGCCCCTTCCGGGTTTCGAACACCGGGGAGCTGTTTTTT	CASSPFRVSNTGELFF
TRBJ2-7	TRBV18	NA	NA	TGTGCCAGCTCACCTCAACCAGGGTCGGGCGAGCAGTACTTC	CASSPQPGSGEQYF
TRBJ1-6	TRBV30	NA	once	TGTGCCTGGGATGACAGGAGAGGTTCACCCCTCCACTTT	CAWDDRRGSPLHF
TRBJ2-2	TRBV9	NA	NA	TGTGCCAGCAGCGTAGGCCAGGTTCCCCTCGGCGGGGAGCTGTTTTTT	CASSVGQVPLGGELFF